This T cell receptor (beta chain) was identified in a study of vaccination effects on CD4 cells after COVID-19. In the case of this clone: Its target is not known.

Findings of the study overall: Infection-derived and vaccine-derived clones contracted markedly late after vaccination.

The ends lost 1 base at V and 2 bases at J; junction bases unmatched: 2. The CDR3 is 15 residues long. Germline V lookup: CDR1 SGHTA, CDR2 FQGNSA. The data were produced by immunoSEQ multiplex PCR, yet TCRdb's version contains in-frame clones alone and is incomplete. Here the sample spans some 68,000 clones, approximately 79% being singletons. Antigen-specific CD4+ T cells were expanded with viral peptide pools in the ViraFEST assay before sequencing. Scientists isolated CD4+ T cells after a roughly ten-day culture period ended. Recipients of the vaccine had no prior SARS-CoV-2 infection and negative nucleocapsid antibodies. Cultures of over 1.5 million PBMC per well contained about 10 IU/ml IL-2 plus 10 ug/ml peptides. Cultures got half-medium changes with IL-2 on days 3 and 7.

The sequencing here drew on CD4+ T cells from PBMCs cultured with HCoV-OC43 spike peptides, taken before COVID-19 vaccination. This sample's subset: HCoV-OC43 spike overlapping peptide pool stimulation. This receptor was taken from a human donor who received a COVID-19 vaccine. The chain recombines TRBV7-2 with TRBJ1-2; 9 bases align to TRBD1. The DNA of the CDR3 is TGTGCCAGCAGCTTAGAGGGGACAGGGAACTATGGCTACACCTTC. Translated, it gives CASSLEGTGNYGYTF.